The 11 T cell receptor beta chains below were found in one sample sequenced in a study of blood T cell repertoires in COVID-19. Profiled with immunoSEQ multiplex PCR; TCRdb holds only in-frame clones, not every one. The data show about 200,000 clones, approximately 85% seen once. Sequencing used PBMCs or T cells enriched from blood (not recorded which). The receptors originated from a middle-aged man with acute COVID-19.

The chain links TRBV10-2 to TRBJ2-7; TRBD1 aligns across 8 bases. Germline values: CDR1 WSHSY, CDR2 SAAADI. The ends lost 3 bases at V and 1 base at J; junction bases unmatched: 8. This CDR3 has 16 residues. This CDR3 is CASSDGDRFISYEQYF. CDR3 DNA sequence: TGCGCCAGCAGTGACGGGGACAGGTTTATTTCCTACGAGCAGTACTTC.

The CDR3 sequence: CASSTTRAPTDTQYF. The CDR3 bases are TGTGCCAGTAGTACAACCCGCGCACCCACAGATACGCAGTATTTT. The chain links TRBV19 to TRBJ2-3; no firm D call. CDR1 LNHDA and CDR2 SQIVND come from the germline V gene (reference sequence). CDR3 length equals 15 residues. V was shortened by 4 bases and J by 2 bases, with 13 bases between the two germline ends.

The V and J genes are TRBV24-1 and TRBJ1-4; 7 positions agree with TRBD1. V shed 4 bases, J shed 8 bases, and the junction held 3 bases outside the gene matches. CDR1 is KGHDR and CDR2 is SFDVKD in the germline V gene. This CDR3 comprises 13 residues. The CDR3 is CATSDGQAEKLFF. CDR3 coding DNA: TGTGCCACCAGTGACGGACAGGCGGAAAAACTGTTTTTT.

The sample holds a few counts of this clone. In DNA form, the CDR3 reads TGTGCCAGCAGGGGACAGGCGATTGATGGCTACACCTTC. It codes for CASRGQAIDGYTF. The rearrangement uses TRBV27 and TRBJ1-2; 8 bases line up with TRBD1. CDR1 and CDR2 from the germline V gene are MNHEY and SMNVEV (reference sequence). V lost 6 bases to trimming and J lost 6 bases; unmatched junction nucleotides: 6. The CDR3 runs 13 residues.

This clone was recorded only once. The genes are TRBV19 and TRBJ2-1; TRBD2 matches at 11 bases. The V gene end was trimmed by 6 bases and the J gene end by 7 bases; junction bases not matched to a gene: 8. In germline, CDR1 is LNHDA, CDR2 SQIVND (reference sequence). This CDR3 is built from 15 residues. This chain's CDR3 is CASSKTSGAFNEQFF. For the CDR3, the DNA is TGTGCCAGTAGCAAGACTAGCGGGGCTTTTAATGAGCAGTTCTTC. The whole variable domain, remainder taken from reference TRBV19 and TRBJ2-1, is DGGITQSPKYLFRKEGQNVTLSCEQNLNHDAMYWYRQDPGQGLRLIYYSQIVNDFQKGDIAEGYSVSREKKESFPLTVTSAQKNPTAFYLCASSKTSGAFNEQFFGPGTRLTVL.

The chain uses TRBV5-4 and TRBJ1-6, with TRBD1 matching 9 bases. V shed 4 bases, J shed 10 bases, and the junction held 3 bases outside the gene matches. Germline assignment: CDR1 SGHNT and CDR2 YYREEE (reference sequence). This CDR3 is built from 13 residues. The CDR3 region is CASSPTGGSPLHF. The CDR3, as DNA: TGTGCCAGCAGCCCGACAGGGGGGTCACCCCTCCACTTT.

J is TRBJ1-4 and V is TRBV7-2; D is perhaps TRBD1 (6 bases). The V gene lost 2 bases and the J gene lost 8 bases, with 21 bases spanning the gap. CDR3 length: 17 residues. CDR1 is SGHTA, CDR2 FQGNSA, per germline. CDR3 nucleotide sequence: TGTGCCAGCAGCTTAATAGGGGGTAGACATCCCCCAGAAAAACTGTTTTTT. Its translation is CASSLIGGRHPPEKLFF.

The chain couples TRBV3-1 (or the pseudogene TRBV3-2) to TRBJ2-2; D unclear. The CDR3 has 11 amino acids. Deletions cut 9 bases from V and 6 bases from J, with 8 bases between. Germline V gene lookup returns CDR1 LGHDT and CDR2 YNNKEL (reference sequence). Here the CDR3 reads CASIGPGELFF. The DNA of the CDR3 is TGTGCCAGTATCGGTCCCGGGGAGCTGTTTTTT.

The chain links TRBV23-1 to TRBJ1-1, with TRBD1 matching 7 bases. TRBV23-1 is known as an ORF, though its function is uncertain. CDR3 length: 15 amino acids. After removal of 3 bases from V and 3 bases from J, the junction contained 7 bases not matched to a gene. This chain's CDR3 is CASSQPHRGYTEAFF. DNA for the CDR3: TGCGCCAGCAGTCAGCCCCACAGGGGCTACACTGAAGCTTTCTTT.

The rearrangement joins TRBV7-9 to TRBJ2-1, with TRBD1 matching 9 bases. The CDR3 has 15 residues. Germline CDR1 and CDR2: SEHNR and FQNEAQ (reference sequence). J gave up 8 bases and V 1 base, and 6 bases lay outside the gene matches. This CDR3 is CASSLGQGVVYEQFF. The DNA for the CDR3 is TGTGCCAGCAGCTTAGGACAGGGGGTAGTTTATGAGCAGTTCTTC.

The V and J genes are TRBV27 and TRBJ1-6; D possibly corresponds to TRBD1 (5 bases). V was trimmed by 4 bases and J by 2 bases, leaving 6 bases between them. This CDR3 comprises 14 residues. CDR1 MNHEY and CDR2 SMNVEV come from the germline V gene (reference sequence). The chain's CDR3 is CASSSTAYNSPLHF. DNA of the CDR3: TGTGCCAGCAGTTCGACAGCCTATAATTCACCCCTCCACTTT.